The 2 T cell receptor beta chains in this list originate from one sample, sequenced in a study of blood T cell repertoires in COVID-19. Using immunoSEQ multiplex PCR, the repertoire was profiled, and TCRdb retains in-frame clones only, with some absent. This table has about 98,000 clones, roughly 82% appearing once. Input material: peripheral blood. The receptors were gathered from a man older than 75 with acute or convalescent COVID-19.

This clone turned up a few times. CDR3 residues: CASSSGLDTDTQYF. CDR3 coding DNA: TGTGCCAGCAGTTCCGGACTAGACACAGATACGCAGTATTTT. The chain joins TRBV27 to TRBJ2-3, with 7 nucleotides matching TRBD2. The CDR3 runs to 14 residues. V lost 4 bases, J lost 2 bases, and 3 bases stayed unmatched. CDR1 and CDR2 (germline): MNHEY, SMNVEV (reference sequence).

The chain carries TRBV14 and TRBJ2-7, with 7 bases matching TRBD1. Germline-derived CDR1 and CDR2 are SGHDN and FVKESK. The CDR3 length is 15 residues. Unmatched junction bases numbered 8, after V lost 1 base and J lost 5 bases. As DNA, the CDR3 is TGTGCCAGCAGCCAAGCCAGGGGGTTAGCCCACGAGCAGTACTTC. It codes for CASSQARGLAHEQYF.